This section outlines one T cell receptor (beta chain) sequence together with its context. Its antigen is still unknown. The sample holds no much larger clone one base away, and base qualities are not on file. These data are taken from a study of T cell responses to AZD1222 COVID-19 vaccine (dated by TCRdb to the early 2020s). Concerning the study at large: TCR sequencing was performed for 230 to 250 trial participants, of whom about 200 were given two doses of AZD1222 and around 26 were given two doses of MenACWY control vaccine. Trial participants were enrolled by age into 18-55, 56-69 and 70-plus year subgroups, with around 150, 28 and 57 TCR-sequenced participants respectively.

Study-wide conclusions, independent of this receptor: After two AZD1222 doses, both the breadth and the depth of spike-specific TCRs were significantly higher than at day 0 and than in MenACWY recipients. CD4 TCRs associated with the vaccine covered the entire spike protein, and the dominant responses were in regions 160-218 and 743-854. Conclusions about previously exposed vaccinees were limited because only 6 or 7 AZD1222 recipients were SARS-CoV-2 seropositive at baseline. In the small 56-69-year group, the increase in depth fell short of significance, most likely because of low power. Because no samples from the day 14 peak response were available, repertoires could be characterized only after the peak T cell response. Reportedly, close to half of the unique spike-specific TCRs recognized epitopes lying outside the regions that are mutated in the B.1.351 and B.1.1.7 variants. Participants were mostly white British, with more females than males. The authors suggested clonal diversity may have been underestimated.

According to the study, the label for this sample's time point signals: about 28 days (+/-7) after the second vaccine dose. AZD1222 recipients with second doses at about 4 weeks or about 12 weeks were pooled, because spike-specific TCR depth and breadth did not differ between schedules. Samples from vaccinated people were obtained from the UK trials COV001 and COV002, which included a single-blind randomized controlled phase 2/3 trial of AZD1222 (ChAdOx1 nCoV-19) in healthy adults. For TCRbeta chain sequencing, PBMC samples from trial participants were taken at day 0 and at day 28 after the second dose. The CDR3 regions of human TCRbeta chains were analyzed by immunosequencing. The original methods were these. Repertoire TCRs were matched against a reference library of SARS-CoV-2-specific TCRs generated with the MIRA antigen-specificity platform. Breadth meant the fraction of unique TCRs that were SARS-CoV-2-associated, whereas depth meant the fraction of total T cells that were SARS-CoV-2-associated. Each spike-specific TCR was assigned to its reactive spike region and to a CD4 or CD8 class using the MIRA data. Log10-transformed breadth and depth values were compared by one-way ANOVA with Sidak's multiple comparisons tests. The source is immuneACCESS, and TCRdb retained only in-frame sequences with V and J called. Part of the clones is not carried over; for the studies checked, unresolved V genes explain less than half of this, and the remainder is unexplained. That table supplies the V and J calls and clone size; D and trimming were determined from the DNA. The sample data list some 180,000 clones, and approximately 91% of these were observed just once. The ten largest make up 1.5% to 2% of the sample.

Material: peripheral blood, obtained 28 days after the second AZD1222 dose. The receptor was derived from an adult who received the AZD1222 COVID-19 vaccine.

The CDR3 corresponds to CASSYGQVSYEQYF. The DNA reads TGTGCCAGCAGTTACGGGCAGGTCTCCTACGAGCAGTACTTC. The V and J genes are TRBV6-6 and TRBJ2-7, with no reliable assignment of the D segment. V is pared back by 2 bases and J by 0 bases, with 8 bases lying between the germline termini. There are 14 amino acids in the CDR3, from cysteine to phenylalanine inclusive. Only CDR3 DNA is held: 42 bases, read in frame from base 1. CDR1 and CDR2 are drawn from the germline V gene (reference sequence): MNHNY, SVGAGI.